This T cell receptor (beta chain) was identified during a study of T cell responses to AZD1222 COVID-19 vaccine. Here immunoSEQ multiplex PCR was the method, and the copy in TCRdb shows in-frame clones only, minus some. The table records about 120,000 clones, about nine tenths of them present only once. Comments on this clone: Its cognate antigen is unknown.

Germline CDR1 is LGHDT and CDR2 is YNNKEL (reference sequence). This CDR3 has 13 amino acids. The V gene lost 2 bases and the J gene lost 5 bases, with 6 bases spanning the gap. Points from the study as a whole: There were vaccine-associated CD4 TCRs across spike, dominant at 160-218 and 743-854.

The rearrangement links TRBV3-1 (or the pseudogene TRBV3-2) to TRBJ2-2; the D gene could be TRBD1 or TRBD2 (5 bases each). This specimen consisted of peripheral blood, obtained 28 days after the second AZD1222 dose. The clonotype originates from an adult who received the AZD1222 COVID-19 vaccine. The CDR3, as DNA: TGTGCCAGCAGCCAATGGGGGACCGGGGAGCTGTTTTTT. This encodes CASSQWGTGELFF.